The 9 T cell receptor beta chains below were found in one sample sequenced in a study of T cells after posttransplantation cyclophosphamide. Using immunoSEQ multiplex PCR, the repertoire was profiled, and TCRdb retains in-frame clones only, with some absent. This sample has 45,000 to 65,000 clones; around 84% occur once, and the top ten carry approximately 3%. Sequenced: PBMCs. Receptors were obtained from a man aged 25-40 years with a blood cancer, CMV-positive, and with a related stem cell donor.

V usage is TRBV19 and J usage is TRBJ1-5; TRBD1 might be the D (6 bases). Germline V gene data show CDR1 as LNHDA and CDR2 as SQIVND (reference sequence). CDR3 length: 16 amino acids. Trimming removed 7 bases from V and 3 bases from J, with 19 bases in between. DNA of the CDR3: TGTGCCAGTAAAGGAGAGAGGGGGAGAATCAATCAGCCCCAGCATTTT. Protein product: CASKGERGRINQPQHF. The full variable domain, completed using reference TRBV19 and TRBJ1-5, is DGGITQSPKYLFRKEGQNVTLSCEQNLNHDAMYWYRQDPGQGLRLIYYSQIVNDFQKGDIAEGYSVSREKKESFPLTVTSAQKNPTAFYLCASKGERGRINQPQHFGDGTRLSIL.

The V call is TRBV19, the J call TRBJ1-1; D not resolved. Germline loops: CDR1 LNHDA, CDR2 SQIVND (reference sequence). The CDR3 runs 13 residues. The V end lost 1 base, the J end lost 10 bases, and 13 bases lay between the germline ends. The chain's CDR3 is CASSIGERGTAFF. The CDR3 DNA reads TGTGCCAGTAGTATAGGCGAAAGAGGTACAGCTTTCTTT.

The genes are TRBV15 and TRBJ2-5, with D possibly matching TRBD2 (5 bases). This CDR3 has 15 residues. Germline V gene sequence: CDR1 LNHNV, CDR2 YYDKDF (reference sequence). V shed 4 bases and J shed 5 bases, with 17 bases lying between them. The CDR3 protein is CATSIPYSGFETQYF. The CDR3 coding sequence is TGTGCCACCAGCATTCCGTACAGCGGATTTGAGACCCAGTACTTC.

As DNA, the CDR3 is TGTGCCTGGAGTGTCAGAGAGACCCAGTACTTC. Its protein product is CAWSVRETQYF. The chain combines TRBV30 with TRBJ2-5; D ambiguous. V dropped 0 bases and J dropped 4 bases, with 3 bases sitting between them. Germline-derived CDR1 and CDR2 are GTSNPN and SVGIG (reference sequence). This CDR3 region has 11 residues.

This chain connects TRBV5-6 to TRBJ1-2; D is possibly TRBD1 (6 bases). CDR1 SGHDT and CDR2 YYEEEE come from the germline V gene. Trimming removed 3 bases at V and 6 bases at J, with 12 bases between. This CDR3 spans 13 amino acids. The CDR3 reads CASSYDRFDGYTF. The CDR3 DNA reads TGTGCCAGCAGCTACGACAGGTTCGATGGCTACACCTTC.

The gene calls are TRBV28 and TRBJ2-7; TRBD2 aligns across 15 bases. Per germline, CDR1 MDHEN and CDR2 SYDVKM. V was pared by 5 bases and J by 3 bases, with 5 bases of the junction left unmatched. The CDR3 runs 16 residues. The CDR3 region has the DNA TGTGCCAGCAGTCCGGGACTAGCGGGAGGCTACTACGAGCAGTACTTC. Protein sequence: CASSPGLAGGYYEQYF.

The chain carries TRBV4-2 and TRBJ1-3; tentative D call: TRBD1 (6 bases). V lost 4 bases and J 4 bases, leaving 17 bases between the germline ends. The CDR3 is 16 amino acids. Germline values: CDR1 LGHNA, CDR2 YNFKEQ. The CDR3 region has the DNA TGTGCCAGCAGCCCACTTAAGGGGGTAGCAGGAAACACCATATATTTT. It codes for CASSPLKGVAGNTIYF.

The chain carries TRBV6-4 and TRBJ2-2, with 8 nucleotides matching TRBD2. The CDR3 loop spans 15 amino acids. V was clipped by 7 bases and J by 6 bases; unmatched bases: 10. The V gene's germline CDR1 is MRHNA and CDR2 SNTAGT. CDR3 in DNA: TGTGCCAGCAACATAGCGGGACCCTTCTCCGGGGAGCTGTTTTTT. It specifies CASNIAGPFSGELFF.

The CDR3 region has the DNA TGCGCCAGCAGTCGCGCACCGACATCTTACACAGATACGCAGTATTTT. Protein product: CASSRAPTSYTDTQYF. V and J are TRBV10-2 and TRBJ2-3, with D hard to call. The V end lost 5 bases, the J end lost 2 bases, and 17 bases lay between the germline ends. This CDR3 has 16 amino acids. The V gene's germline CDR1 is WSHSY and CDR2 SAAADI.